This T cell receptor beta chain was retrieved from a study of cytotoxic CD8 clonotypes in ibrutinib-treated CLL. Clones were read by immunoSEQ multiplex PCR, and TCRdb kept only the in-frame ones, dropping some. The sample lists approximately 92,000 clones, around 77% seen once, with approximately 25% in the top ten. Deletions cut 5 bases from V and 3 bases from J, with 19 bases between. The CDR3 has 17 residues. Germline-derived CDR1 and CDR2 are SGHVS and FQNEAQ. Comments on this clone: Its specificity is not known.

Findings of the study overall: The study found clonality rose at ibrutinib response, then fell toward baseline at progression. Public clonotypes, rarely seen, contracted or held steady on treatment.

The clonotype comes from a human donor with chronic lymphocytic leukemia. The material was PBMCs, obtained after 24 months of ibrutinib treatment. V usage is TRBV7-8 and J usage is TRBJ2-2; perhaps TRBD2 as D (7 bases). CDR3 amino acids: CASSNRGAAAHTGELFF. CDR3 nucleotide sequence: TGTGCCAGCAGCAACCGGGGGGCAGCAGCCCACACCGGGGAGCTGTTTTTT. Looking up the rest from reference TRBV7-8 and TRBJ2-2 gives the full variable domain: GAGVSQSPRYKVAKRGQDVALRCDPISGHVSLFWYQQALGQGPEFLTYFQNEAQLDKSGLPSDRFFAERPEGSVSTLKIQRTQQEDSAVYLCASSNRGAAAHTGELFFGEGSRLTVL.